This TCR beta chain is from a study of blood T cell repertoires in COVID-19. Across the study: The United States, Italy and Spain provided the acute and convalescent COVID-19 samples. PBMCs, B-cell-depleted T cells, or T cells were the source of the cDNA or gDNA that made up the material.

Germline CDR1 is SEHNR and CDR2 is FQNEAQ (reference sequence). This CDR3 is built from 15 residues. The V end was cut by 2 bases, the J end by 1 base, with 11 bases between. Profiling relied on immunoSEQ multiplex PCR, and the TCRdb table lists in-frame clones only, not all of them. Seen here are approximately 120,000 clones, roughly 79% observed once, and the top ten hold about a tenth. This TCR came from a human donor in a cohort sampled during active COVID-19. This chain uses TRBV7-9 with TRBJ1-2; a weak D match, TRBD1 (5 bases). Sequencing input: peripheral blood. The CDR3 region is CASSLIQEFNYGYTF. In DNA form, the CDR3 reads TGTGCCAGCAGCTTAATACAGGAGTTTAACTATGGCTACACCTTC. The variable domain in full, completed from reference TRBV7-9 and TRBJ1-2, reads DTGVSQNPRHKITKRGQNVTFRCDPISEHNRLYWYRQTLGQGPEFLTYFQNEAQLEKSRLLSDRFSAERPKGSFSTLEIQRTEQGDSAMYLCASSLIQEFNYGYTFGSGTRLTVV.